What follows are 24 T cell receptor beta chains derived from one specimen sequenced in a study of cytomegalovirus exposure and HLA in healthy donors. PCR used 60 Vbeta primers and 13 Jbeta primers. The method was immunoSEQ multiplex PCR; TCRdb's version includes in-frame clones alone and lacks a portion of them. The repertoire holds about 160,000 clones, with over 65% as singletons. The sequencing input was PBMCs. Receptors were obtained from a middle-aged man in good health and CMV-seropositive.

The chain uses TRBV2 and TRBJ1-1; D is undetermined. The CDR3 is 16 amino acids. Per germline, CDR1 SNHLY and CDR2 FYNNEI. The V and J ends lost 0 bases and 6 bases respectively, with 17 bases between them. The CDR3 spells CASSEAQEVFVPEAFF. The DNA of the CDR3 is TGTGCCAGCAGTGAAGCGCAGGAGGTTTTTGTTCCTGAAGCTTTCTTT.

The chain couples TRBV30 to TRBJ1-5, with 8 bases that match TRBD1. The germline CDR1 and CDR2 sequences are GTSNPN and SVGIG (reference sequence). The V gene end was trimmed by 2 bases and the J gene end by 1 base; junction bases not matched to a gene: 4. CDR3 length: 15 residues. The CDR3 here is CAWSPGTGSNQPQHF. The CDR3 DNA sequence: TGTGCCTGGAGTCCCGGGACAGGCAGCAATCAGCCCCAGCATTTT.

The chain uses TRBV29-1 and TRBJ1-4; TRBD1 matches 10 bases. The CDR3 runs 15 residues. With V trimmed by 6 bases and J by 0 bases, 4 bases remained unmatched. Germline values: CDR1 SQVTM, CDR2 ANQGSEA. The DNA for the CDR3 is TGCAGCGTCCGCGGACAGGGGGCAACTAATGAAAAACTGTTTTTT. Amino acid sequence: CSVRGQGATNEKLFF.

V is TRBV11-3 and J is TRBJ2-2, with no clear D. This CDR3 has 14 amino acids. V lost 2 bases and J lost 6, with 10 bases in between. Looked up from germline, CDR1 is SGHNT and CDR2 is YENEEA. The DNA of the CDR3 is TGTGCCAGCAGCTTAAGGTCAGGCTCCGGGGAGCTGTTTTTT. Its protein product is CASSLRSGSGELFF.

The V call is TRBV7-8, the J call TRBJ1-5, with 8 positions matching TRBD1. In germline, CDR1 is SGHVS, CDR2 FQNEAQ. CDR3 length equals 14 residues. The J segment lost 5 bases and the V segment lost 5 bases, leaving 5 bases of the junction unmatched. This CDR3 reads CASSPRQGHQPQHF. The CDR3, as DNA: TGTGCCAGCAGCCCTCGACAGGGGCATCAGCCCCAGCATTTT.

J is TRBJ2-2 and V is TRBV19; D is uncertain. The CDR3 sequence is 12 residues long. Trimming pared 6 bases from V and 8 bases from J, leaving 10 bases between. Germline V gives CDR1 LNHDA, CDR2 SQIVND (reference sequence). CDR3 region: CASRLLTGELFF. The CDR3 nucleotides read TGTGCCAGTAGGCTCCTCACAGGGGAGCTGTTTTTT.

The CDR3 nucleotides read TGTGCCAGCAGCTCTCGGTCTAGCCGGGGGAGGGTGACCCAGTACTTC. Translation gives CASSSRSSRGRVTQYF. This sequence joins TRBV7-2 and TRBJ2-5, with 7 positions matching TRBD2. This CDR3 comprises 16 residues. In germline, CDR1 is SGHTA, CDR2 FQGNSA. The J segment lost 7 bases and the V segment lost 4 bases, leaving 15 bases of the junction unmatched.

The chain employs TRBV30 and TRBJ2-3; 7 bases are shared with TRBD2. The CDR3 is 14 amino acids. Per germline, CDR1 GTSNPN and CDR2 SVGIG (reference sequence). Trimming at V came to 8 bases and at J to 4 bases, leaving 12 bases not matched to a gene. DNA of the CDR3: TGTGCCGGACACCGGCTAGCGGTTGCAGATACGCAGTATTTT. Protein product: CAGHRLAVADTQYF.

This clone appeared a few times. One junction end does not reproduce the germline sequence, and a read error may be involved. The chain employs TRBV7-7 and TRBJ2-7, with 9 bases fitting TRBD1. The CDR3 is 14 residues long. Germline V gene sequence: CDR1 SSHAT, CDR2 FNYEAQ (reference sequence). CDR3 amino acids: CASSPGTGSGEQYF. The CDR3 DNA sequence: TGTGCTAGCAGTCCCGGGACAGGGTCCGGCGAGCAGTACTTC.

For the CDR3, the DNA is TGTGCCAGCAGCTTCGGACAGGGGATGTCCGGGGAGCTGTTTTTT. Protein sequence: CASSFGQGMSGELFF. V gene TRBV11-2 combines with J gene TRBJ2-2, with 9 positions matching TRBD1. There are 15 residues in the CDR3. CDR1 and CDR2 from the germline V gene are SGHAT and FQNNGV. After removal of 3 bases from V and 6 bases from J, the junction contained 5 bases not matched to a gene.

This clone has only one observation. The chain employs TRBV9 and TRBJ2-3; D possibly corresponds to TRBD2 (6 bases). V lost 0 bases to trimming and J lost 0 bases, with 11 bases between them. This CDR3 region has 16 residues. The germline V gene has CDR1 SGDLS and CDR2 YYNGEE. This CDR3 reads CASSVAPGVSTDTQYF. The CDR3 nucleotides read TGTGCCAGCAGCGTAGCGCCGGGGGTTAGCACAGATACGCAGTATTTT. The full variable domain, in which reference TRBV9 and TRBJ2-3 provide the parts outside the CDR3, is DSGVTQTPKHLITATGQRVTLRCSPRSGDLSVYWYQQSLDQGLQFLIQYYNGEERAKGNILERFSAQQFPDLHSELNLSSLELGDSALYFCASSVAPGVSTDTQYFGPGTRLTVL.

V is TRBV2 and J is TRBJ2-5; TRBD1 might be the D (6 bases). The length of the CDR3 is 14 residues. V was clipped by 5 bases and J by 2 bases, with 12 bases between them. Germline V gene sequence: CDR1 SNHLY, CDR2 FYNNEI. The CDR3 bases are TGTGCCAGCAGTCTAACAGGGTATCAAGAGACCCAGTACTTC. This codes for CASSLTGYQETQYF.

This chain connects TRBV30 to TRBJ2-1; 9 bases are a match to TRBD2. The germline V gene has CDR1 GTSNPN and CDR2 SVGIG (reference sequence). The CDR3 loop spans 15 amino acids. V was clipped by 5 bases and J by 5 bases; unmatched bases: 10. CDR3 region: CAWSPGVAGDNEQFF. CDR3 nucleotide sequence: TGTGCCTGGTCCCCAGGGGTAGCGGGGGACAATGAGCAGTTCTTC.

This chain links TRBV9 with TRBJ2-5; D is perhaps TRBD2 (5 bases). The CDR3 length is 15 residues. V was clipped by 5 bases and J by 2 bases, with 16 bases between them. The germline V gene has CDR1 SGDLS and CDR2 YYNGEE. The CDR3 is CASSGSGRPQETQYF. The DNA for the CDR3 is TGTGCCAGCAGTGGCAGCGGACGGCCACAAGAGACCCAGTACTTC.

The chain combines TRBV6-6 with TRBJ1-5; 8 bases are a match to TRBD1. There are 15 residues in the CDR3. Germline CDR1 MNHNY, CDR2 SVGAGI (reference sequence). The V gene end was trimmed by 6 bases and the J gene end by 1 base; junction bases not matched to a gene: 5. The CDR3 nucleotides read TGTGCCAGCAGGACCGGGACAGGCAGCAATCAGCCCCAGCATTTT. This sequence encodes CASRTGTGSNQPQHF.

The chain combines TRBV5-8 with TRBJ1-6; D remains ambiguous. Germline V gene lookup returns CDR1 SGHTS and CDR2 YDEGEE. The CDR3 is made up of 14 amino acids. V shed 2 bases and J shed 9 bases, with 12 bases lying between them. In DNA form, the CDR3 reads TGTGCCAGCAGCTTCGAGGGCATGCGTTCACCCCTCCACTTT. Amino acids: CASSFEGMRSPLHF.

This clone came up a few times. V usage is TRBV15 and J usage is TRBJ1-4, with a tentative D call TRBD1 (5 bases). Trimming pared 0 bases from V and 5 bases from J, leaving 13 bases between. Germline loops: CDR1 LNHNV, CDR2 YYDKDF (reference sequence). The CDR3 is 16 amino acids. The CDR3 loop reads CATSRELRASNEKLFF. The CDR3, as DNA: TGTGCCACCAGCAGAGAACTCAGGGCTTCGAATGAAAAACTGTTTTTT.

The rearrangement uses TRBV4-3 and TRBJ2-5, with D tentatively TRBD2 (6 bases). V dropped 4 bases and J dropped 1 base, with 16 bases sitting between them. The CDR3 loop spans 16 amino acids. CDR1 is LGHNA and CDR2 is YSLEER in the germline V gene. The CDR3 coding sequence is TGCGCCAGCAGCCCCCGCCTTGGGGAGGTCCAAGAGACCCAGTACTTC. It codes for CASSPRLGEVQETQYF.

This clone was picked up a small number of times. The CDR3 nucleotides are TGTGCCAGCAGCTCGCAAGGCGGGGCTCGCAATCAGCCCCAGCATTTT. The encoded protein is CASSSQGGARNQPQHF. This chain uses TRBV11-2 with TRBJ1-5, with TRBD1 as a possible D gene (5 bases). The CDR3 consists of 16 residues. CDR1 and CDR2 (germline): SGHAT, FQNNGV. The V gene lost 4 bases and the J gene lost 2 bases, with 15 bases spanning the gap.

J is TRBJ2-3 and V is TRBV6-6; 7 nucleotides line up with TRBD2. In germline, CDR1 is MNHNY, CDR2 SVGAGI (reference sequence). Germline trimming cut 6 bases from V and 14 bases from J; bases unmatched to any gene: 14. This CDR3 is 13 amino acids long. DNA for the CDR3: TGTGCCAGCAGCCTTCAAGCGGGGAGAGACGGGTATTTT. Translated: CASSLQAGRDGYF.

This clone was observed a single time. The chain couples TRBV5-1 to TRBJ2-7; D is unresolved. The CDR3 is 13 amino acids. Trimming shortened V by 4 bases and J by 6 bases, and 14 bases separated the two germline ends. Germline CDR1 reads SGHRS; CDR2 reads YFSETQ. CDR3 in amino acids: CASSPTGPGEQYF. The CDR3 DNA reads as TGCGCCAGCAGCCCTACGGGTCCGGGCGAGCAGTACTTC. The full variable domain, rest sourced from reference TRBV5-1 and TRBJ2-7, is KAGVTQTPRYLIKTRGQQVTLSCSPISGHRSVSWYQQTPGQGLQFLFEYFSETQRNKGNFPGRFSGRQFSNSRSEMNVSTLELGDSALYLCASSPTGPGEQYFGPGTRLTVT.

The rearrangement links TRBV29-1 to TRBJ2-6, with a weak D call TRBD2 (6 bases). Trimming removed 5 bases at V and 3 bases at J, with 8 bases between. This CDR3 is 13 amino acids long. Germline V gene sequence: CDR1 SQVTM, CDR2 ANQGSEA. The CDR3 sequence is CSVWRGGANVLTF. CDR3 DNA: TGCAGCGTTTGGAGGGGTGGGGCCAACGTCCTGACTTTC.

V gene TRBV5-1 combines with J gene TRBJ2-3, with D uncertain. Per germline, CDR1 SGHRS and CDR2 YFSETQ. The CDR3 contains 13 residues. Trimming took off 4 bases at V and 5 bases at J, with 11 bases between the two ends. CDR3 in amino acids: CASSGLGRDTQYF. Here the CDR3 DNA reads TGCGCCAGCAGCGGGCTCGGCAGAGATACGCAGTATTTT. Full variable domain (rest looked up from reference TRBV5-1 and TRBJ2-3): KAGVTQTPRYLIKTRGQQVTLSCSPISGHRSVSWYQQTPGQGLQFLFEYFSETQRNKGNFPGRFSGRQFSNSRSEMNVSTLELGDSALYLCASSGLGRDTQYFGPGTRLTVL.

The chain joins TRBV21-1 to TRBJ2-7; TRBD2, the D gene given by the table, was not confirmed from the DNA. TRBV21-1 is a pseudogene locus. The CDR3 extends over 15 amino acids. The CDR3 reads CASSKYRGRRGEQYF. The CDR3 region has the DNA TGTGCCAGCAGCAAATATAGGGGCCGGCGGGGAGAGCAGTACTTC.